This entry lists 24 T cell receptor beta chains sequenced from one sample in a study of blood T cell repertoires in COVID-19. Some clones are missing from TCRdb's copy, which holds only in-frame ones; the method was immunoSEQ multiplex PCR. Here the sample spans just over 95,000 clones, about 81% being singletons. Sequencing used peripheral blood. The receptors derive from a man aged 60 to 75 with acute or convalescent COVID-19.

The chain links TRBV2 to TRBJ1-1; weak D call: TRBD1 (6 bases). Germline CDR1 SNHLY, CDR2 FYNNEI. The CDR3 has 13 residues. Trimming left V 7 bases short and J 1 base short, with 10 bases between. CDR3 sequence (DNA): TGTGCCAGCAACCGGGACAAGAACACTGAAGCTTTCTTT. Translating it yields CASNRDKNTEAFF.

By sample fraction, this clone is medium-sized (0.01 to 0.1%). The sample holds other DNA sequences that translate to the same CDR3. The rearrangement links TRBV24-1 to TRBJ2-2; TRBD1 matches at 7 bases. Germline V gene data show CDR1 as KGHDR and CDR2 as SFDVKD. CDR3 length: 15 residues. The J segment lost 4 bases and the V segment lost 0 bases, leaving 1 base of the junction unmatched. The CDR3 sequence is CATSDLAGGTGELFF. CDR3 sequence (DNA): TGTGCCACCAGTGATTTGGCAGGGGGCACCGGGGAGCTGTTTTTT.

CDR3 amino acids: CASSYFGGAISQPQHF. In nucleotides, the CDR3 is TGTGCCAGCAGTTACTTCGGAGGGGCTATTAGTCAGCCCCAGCATTTT. This chain uses TRBV6-2 or TRBV6-3 with TRBJ1-5, with a tentative D call TRBD1 (5 bases). The CDR3 has 16 residues. The germline V and J ends were trimmed by 1 base and 6 bases, with 16 bases remaining between them. CDR1 is MNHEY and CDR2 is SVGEGT in the germline V gene.

The CDR3 spells CASRPGQGSNIQYF. The CDR3 nucleotides read TGTGCCAGCAGACCGGGACAGGGATCAAACATTCAGTACTTC. The rearrangement uses TRBV7-2 and TRBJ2-4, with 9 bases lining up with TRBD1. The CDR3 is 14 amino acids. Germline CDR1 and CDR2: SGHTA and FQGNSA. V shed 6 bases and J 6 bases; nucleotides not matched to a gene: 6. Full variable domain (remainder filled in from reference TRBV7-2 and TRBJ2-4): GAGVSQSPSNKVTEKGKDVELRCDPISGHTALYWYRQSLGQGLEFLIYFQGNSAPDKSGLPSDRFSAERTGGSVSTLTIQRTQQEDSAVYLCASRPGQGSNIQYFGAGTRLSVL.

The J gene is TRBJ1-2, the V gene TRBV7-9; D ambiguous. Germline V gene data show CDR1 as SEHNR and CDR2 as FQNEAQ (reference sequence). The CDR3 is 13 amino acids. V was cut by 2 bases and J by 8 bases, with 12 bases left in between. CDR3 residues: CASSLLRVEGYTF. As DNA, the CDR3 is TGTGCCAGCAGCTTACTACGGGTCGAGGGCTACACCTTC.

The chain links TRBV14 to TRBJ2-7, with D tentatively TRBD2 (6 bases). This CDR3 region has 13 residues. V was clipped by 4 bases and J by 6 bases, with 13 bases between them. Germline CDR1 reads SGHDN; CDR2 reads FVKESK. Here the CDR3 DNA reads TGTGCCAGCAGCCCTCGACTAGTTTCCGAGCAGTACTTC. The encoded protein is CASSPRLVSEQYF.

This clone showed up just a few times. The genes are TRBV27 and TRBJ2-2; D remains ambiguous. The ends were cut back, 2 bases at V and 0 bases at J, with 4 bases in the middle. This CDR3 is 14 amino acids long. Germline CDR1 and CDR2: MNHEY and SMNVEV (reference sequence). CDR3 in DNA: TGTGCCAGCAGTTTAGGCACGAACACCGGGGAGCTGTTTTTT. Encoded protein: CASSLGTNTGELFF.

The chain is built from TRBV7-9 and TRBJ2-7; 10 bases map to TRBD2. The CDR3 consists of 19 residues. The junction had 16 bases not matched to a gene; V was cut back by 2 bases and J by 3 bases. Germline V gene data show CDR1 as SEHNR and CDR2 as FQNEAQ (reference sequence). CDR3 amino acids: CASSLQKELAGQGDYEQYV. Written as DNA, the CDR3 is TGTGCCAGCAGCTTACAAAAGGAACTAGCGGGACAAGGGGACTACGAGCAGTACGTC.

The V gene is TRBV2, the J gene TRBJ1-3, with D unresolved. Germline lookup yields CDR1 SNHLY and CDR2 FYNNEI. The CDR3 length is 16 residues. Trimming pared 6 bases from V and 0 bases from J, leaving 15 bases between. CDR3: CASSGLLQLSGNTIYF. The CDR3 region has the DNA TGTGCCAGCAGCGGCTTGTTACAGCTCTCTGGAAACACCATATATTTT.

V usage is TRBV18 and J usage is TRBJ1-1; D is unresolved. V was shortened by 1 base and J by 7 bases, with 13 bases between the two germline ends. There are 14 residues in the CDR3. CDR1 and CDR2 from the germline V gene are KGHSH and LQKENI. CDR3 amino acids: CASSPRGVGGEAFF. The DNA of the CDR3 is TGTGCCAGCTCACCACGCGGGGTAGGAGGTGAAGCTTTCTTT.

The DNA for the CDR3 is TGCGCCAGCAAGGGACAGGCCACCTACGAGCAGTACGTC. Its translation: CASKGQATYEQYV. The chain combines TRBV10-2 with TRBJ2-7, with 8 bases lining up with TRBD1. Trimming removed 7 bases from V and 2 bases from J; junction bases left unmatched: 4. The CDR3 covers 13 residues. Germline V gene sequence: CDR1 WSHSY, CDR2 SAAADI.

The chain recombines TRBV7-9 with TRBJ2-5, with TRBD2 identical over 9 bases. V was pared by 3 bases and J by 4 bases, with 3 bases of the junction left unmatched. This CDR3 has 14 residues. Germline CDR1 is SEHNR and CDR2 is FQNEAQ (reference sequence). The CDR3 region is CASSLGTSSETQYF. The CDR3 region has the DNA TGTGCCAGCAGCTTGGGGACTAGCTCAGAGACCCAGTACTTC.

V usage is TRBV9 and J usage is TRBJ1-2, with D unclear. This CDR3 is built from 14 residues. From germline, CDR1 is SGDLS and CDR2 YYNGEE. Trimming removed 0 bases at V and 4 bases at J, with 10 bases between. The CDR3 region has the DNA TGTGCCAGCAGCGTAGATACTCAAACCTATGGCTACACCTTC. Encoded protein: CASSVDTQTYGYTF.

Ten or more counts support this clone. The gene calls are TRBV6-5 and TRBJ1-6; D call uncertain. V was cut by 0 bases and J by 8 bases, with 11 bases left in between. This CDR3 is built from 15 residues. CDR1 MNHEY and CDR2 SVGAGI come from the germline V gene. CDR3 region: CASSYSPEGDSPLHF. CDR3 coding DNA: TGTGCCAGCAGTTACTCACCGGAGGGCGATTCACCCCTCCACTTT.

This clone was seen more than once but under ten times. The CDR3 DNA reads as TGTGCCAGCAGTTATGGACAGGGAAGCTATGGCTACACCTTC. Translation gives CASSYGQGSYGYTF. The chain employs TRBV6-5 and TRBJ1-2; 8 nucleotides match TRBD1. CDR1 MNHEY and CDR2 SVGAGI come from the germline V gene. The V gene end was trimmed by 3 bases and the J gene end by 4 bases; junction bases not matched to a gene: 4. The CDR3 is 14 amino acids.

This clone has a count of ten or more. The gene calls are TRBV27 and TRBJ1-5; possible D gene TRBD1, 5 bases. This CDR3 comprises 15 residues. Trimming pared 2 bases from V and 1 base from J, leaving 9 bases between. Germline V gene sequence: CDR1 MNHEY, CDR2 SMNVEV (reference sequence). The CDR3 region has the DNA TGTGCCAGCAGTTTACAAGGGGTGAGCAATCAGCCCCAGCATTTT. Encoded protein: CASSLQGVSNQPQHF.

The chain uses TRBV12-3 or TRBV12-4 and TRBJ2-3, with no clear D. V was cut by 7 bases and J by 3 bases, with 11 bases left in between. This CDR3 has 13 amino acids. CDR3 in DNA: TGTGCCAGCAAAATTAGCCGGACAGATACGCAGTATTTT. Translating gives CASKISRTDTQYF.

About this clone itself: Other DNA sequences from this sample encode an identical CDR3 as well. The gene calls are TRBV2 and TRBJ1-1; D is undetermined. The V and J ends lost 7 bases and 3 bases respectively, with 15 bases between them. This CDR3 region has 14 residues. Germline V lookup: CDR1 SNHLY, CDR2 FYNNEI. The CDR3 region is CASNRETGDTEAFF. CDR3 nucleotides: TGTGCCAGCAATCGAGAGACCGGGGACACTGAAGCTTTCTTT.

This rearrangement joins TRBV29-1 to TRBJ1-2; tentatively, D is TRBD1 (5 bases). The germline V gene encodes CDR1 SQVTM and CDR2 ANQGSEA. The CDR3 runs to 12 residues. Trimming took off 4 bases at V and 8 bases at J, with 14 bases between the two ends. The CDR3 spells CSVVRDSYGYTF. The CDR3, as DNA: TGCAGCGTTGTCAGGGACTCATACGGCTACACCTTC.

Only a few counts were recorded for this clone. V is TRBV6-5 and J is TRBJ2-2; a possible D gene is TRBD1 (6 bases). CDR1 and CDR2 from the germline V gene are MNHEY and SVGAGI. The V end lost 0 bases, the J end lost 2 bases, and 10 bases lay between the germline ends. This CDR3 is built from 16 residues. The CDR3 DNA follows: TGTGCCAGCAGTTACTCAAGGGGACAAAACACCGGGGAGCTGTTTTTT. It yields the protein CASSYSRGQNTGELFF.

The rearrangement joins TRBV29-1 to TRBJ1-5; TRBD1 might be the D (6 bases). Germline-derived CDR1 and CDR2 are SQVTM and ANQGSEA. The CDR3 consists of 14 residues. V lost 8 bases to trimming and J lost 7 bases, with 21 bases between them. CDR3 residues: CSPHPQGRRQPQHF. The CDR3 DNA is TGCAGCCCTCATCCGCAGGGGCGGAGGCAGCCCCAGCATTTT.

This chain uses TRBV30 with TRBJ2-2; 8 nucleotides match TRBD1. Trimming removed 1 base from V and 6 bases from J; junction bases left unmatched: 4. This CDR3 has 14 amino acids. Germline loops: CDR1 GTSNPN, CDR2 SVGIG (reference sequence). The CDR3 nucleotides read TGTGCCTGGAGTGGGACAGGGCAGTCCGGGGAGCTGTTTTTT. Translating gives CAWSGTGQSGELFF. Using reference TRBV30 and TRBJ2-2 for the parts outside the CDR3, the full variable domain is SQTIHQWPATLVQPVGSPLSLECTVEGTSNPNLYWYRQAAGRGLQLLFYSVGIGQISSEVPQNLSASRPQDRQFILSSKKLLLSDSGFYLCAWSGTGQSGELFFGEGSRLTVL.

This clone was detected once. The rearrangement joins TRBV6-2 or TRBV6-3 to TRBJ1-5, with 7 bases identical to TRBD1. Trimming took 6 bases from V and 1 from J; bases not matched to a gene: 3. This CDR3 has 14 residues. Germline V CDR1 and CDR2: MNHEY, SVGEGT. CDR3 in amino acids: CASSPTGSNQPQHF. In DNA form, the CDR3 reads TGTGCCAGCAGCCCGACAGGGAGCAATCAGCCCCAGCATTTT.

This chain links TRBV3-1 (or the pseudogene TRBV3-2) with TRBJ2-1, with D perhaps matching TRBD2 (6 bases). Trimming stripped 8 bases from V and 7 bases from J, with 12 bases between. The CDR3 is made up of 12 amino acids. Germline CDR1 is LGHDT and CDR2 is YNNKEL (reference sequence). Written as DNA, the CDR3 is TGTGCCAGCTCCGGGGACTCAAATGAGCAGTTCTTC. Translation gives CASSGDSNEQFF.